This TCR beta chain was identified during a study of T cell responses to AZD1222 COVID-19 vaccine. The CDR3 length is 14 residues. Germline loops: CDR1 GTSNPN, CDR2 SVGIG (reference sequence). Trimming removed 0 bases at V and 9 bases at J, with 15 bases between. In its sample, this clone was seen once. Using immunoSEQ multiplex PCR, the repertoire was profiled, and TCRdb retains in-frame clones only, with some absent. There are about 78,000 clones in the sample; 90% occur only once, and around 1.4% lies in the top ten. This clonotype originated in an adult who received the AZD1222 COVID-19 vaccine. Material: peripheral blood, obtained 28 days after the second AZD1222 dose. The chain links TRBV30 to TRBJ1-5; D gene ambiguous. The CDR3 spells CAWSVGVGGLPQHF. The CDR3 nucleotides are TGTGCCTGGAGTGTCGGGGTGGGAGGTCTGCCCCAGCATTTT.